This T cell receptor (beta chain) was captured in a study of T cells in Graves' hyperthyroidism and ophthalmopathy. Study details: Before any treatment, at initial diagnosis, peripheral blood was collected.

This clonotype was recorded at least ten times. The germline gives CDR1 SGHTA, CDR2 FQGTGA. V lost 5 bases, J lost 0 bases, and 9 bases stayed unmatched. The CDR3 spans 17 residues. TCR beta CDR3 region amplification was performed from RNA transcripts. HTBI primers were the set used in a first-round RT-PCR of the TCR CDR3. TCRdb re-called the multiplex PCR reads with MiXCR, one entry per CDR3 protein. The repertoire holds more than 650,000 distinct CDR3 sequences, with 14% as singletons. Subjects aged 18 to 65 presented with newly diagnosed hyperthyroidism of less than 2 months' duration. Diagnostic decisions used clinical symptoms, serum thyroxine and TRAb, thyroid ultrasound and orbital computed tomography.

The chain couples TRBV7-3 to TRBJ2-1, with 8 bases matching TRBD2. What was sequenced was blood. This clonotype was obtained from a young woman with Graves' hyperthyroidism. Written as DNA, the CDR3 is TGTGCCAGCAGCGCACGGGGGGGACTTGACTCCTACAATGAGCAGTTCTTC. Amino acid sequence: CASSARGGLDSYNEQFF.